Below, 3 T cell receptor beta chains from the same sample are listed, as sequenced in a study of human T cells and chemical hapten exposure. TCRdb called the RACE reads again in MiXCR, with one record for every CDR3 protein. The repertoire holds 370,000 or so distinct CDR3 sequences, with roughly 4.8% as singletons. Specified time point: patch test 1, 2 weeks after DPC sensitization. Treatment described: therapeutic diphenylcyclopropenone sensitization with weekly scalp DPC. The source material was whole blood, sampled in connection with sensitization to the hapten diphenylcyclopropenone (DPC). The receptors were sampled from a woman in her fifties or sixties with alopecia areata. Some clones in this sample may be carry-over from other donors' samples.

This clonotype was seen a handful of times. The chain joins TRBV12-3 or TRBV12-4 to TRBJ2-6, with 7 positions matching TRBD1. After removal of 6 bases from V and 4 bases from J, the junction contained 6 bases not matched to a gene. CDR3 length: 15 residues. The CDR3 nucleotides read TGTGCCAGCAGGAACACAGGGGCCGGGGCCAACGTCCTGACTTTC. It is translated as CASRNTGAGANVLTF.

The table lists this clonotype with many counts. The CDR3 DNA sequence: TGTGCCACCAGTGATTCGGTAAGGGAGCGGTCCAATGAGCAGTTCTTC. This translates into CATSDSVRERSNEQFF. The chain carries TRBV24-1 and TRBJ2-1, with D possibly TRBD2 on 5 matching bases. V gave up 2 bases and J gave up 6 bases, with 16 bases separating them. CDR1 is KGHDR and CDR2 is SFDVKD in the germline V gene. The CDR3 is 16 residues long.

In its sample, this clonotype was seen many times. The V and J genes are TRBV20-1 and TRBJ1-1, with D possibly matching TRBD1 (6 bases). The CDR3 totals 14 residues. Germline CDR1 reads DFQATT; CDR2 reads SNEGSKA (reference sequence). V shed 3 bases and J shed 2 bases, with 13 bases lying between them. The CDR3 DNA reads TGCAGTGCTAGGATGGGGGCCGGAAACACTGAAGCTTTCTTT. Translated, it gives CSARMGAGNTEAFF.